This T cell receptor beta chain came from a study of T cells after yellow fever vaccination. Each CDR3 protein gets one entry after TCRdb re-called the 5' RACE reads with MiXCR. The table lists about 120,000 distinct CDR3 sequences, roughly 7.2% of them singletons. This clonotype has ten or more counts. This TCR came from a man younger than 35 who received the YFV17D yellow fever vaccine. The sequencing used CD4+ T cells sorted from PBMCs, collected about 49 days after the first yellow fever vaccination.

CDR3 DNA: TGCGCCAGCAGCCCCAGGACAGGGCATCGCGGGGAGCTGTTTTTT. Translation gives CASSPRTGHRGELFF. The chain employs TRBV5-1 and TRBJ2-2; 8 nucleotides match TRBD1. The CDR3 sequence is 15 residues long. Germline V gene sequence: CDR1 SGHRS, CDR2 YFSETQ. V shed 4 bases, J shed 7 bases, and the junction held 9 bases outside the gene matches.